What follows are 27 T cell receptor beta chains derived from one specimen sequenced in a study of technical replicates of blood from a few donors. Clones were sequenced by immunoSEQ multiplex PCR, and TCRdb holds only the in-frame ones, with some missing. The sample lists some 80,000 clones; around 95% were seen once. Sequencing was performed on T cells isolated from PBMCs. The source of these receptors is a human donor in good health.

CDR3 bases: TGTGCCACCCTAGGGAGTTTCCACGAGCAGTACTTC. It translates to CATLGSFHEQYF. The chain couples TRBV6-5 to TRBJ2-7; a weak D match, TRBD2 (5 bases). CDR3 length: 12 residues. Per the germline V gene, CDR1 is MNHEY and CDR2 is SVGAGI. V lost 10 bases and J lost 5, with 15 bases in between.

This clone came up once. In DNA, the CDR3 is TGTGCCAGCAGCTCGGGACTCCTTTATAGCAATCAGCCCCAGCATTTT. Its protein is CASSSGLLYSNQPQHF. The chain joins TRBV7-8 to TRBJ1-5; tentatively, D is TRBD1 (5 bases). V was trimmed by 4 bases and J by 0 bases, leaving 13 bases between them. The CDR3 consists of 16 residues. CDR1 and CDR2 from the germline V gene are SGHVS and FQNEAQ.

This rearrangement joins TRBV9 to TRBJ2-1; 7 nucleotides line up with TRBD1. Germline loops: CDR1 SGDLS, CDR2 YYNGEE. V dropped 0 bases and J dropped 1; count of bases not matched to a gene: 7. The CDR3 extends over 17 amino acids. Written as DNA, the CDR3 is TGTGCCAGCAGCGTAGGATACAGGGGTAGTTCCTACAATGAGCAGTTCTTC. Translation: CASSVGYRGSSYNEQFF.

This sequence joins TRBV20-1 and TRBJ1-1; D remains unclear. Trimming pared 2 bases from V and 6 bases from J, leaving 4 bases between. The CDR3 has 10 amino acids. The germline gives CDR1 DFQATT, CDR2 SNEGSKA (reference sequence). DNA for the CDR3: TGCAGTGCTAGATCCGCTGAAGCTTTCTTT. Residues: CSARSAEAFF.

The chain is built from TRBV9 and TRBJ2-1; 8 nucleotides align to TRBD2. The CDR3 totals 19 residues. The germline V gene has CDR1 SGDLS and CDR2 YYNGEE. V lost 4 bases to trimming and J lost 9 bases; unmatched junction nucleotides: 24. CDR3 in DNA: TGTGCCAGCAGCCTCCTCAACCCGACTCGAGCGGGAGATATAGGTGAGCAGTTCTTC. Translated: CASSLLNPTRAGDIGEQFF.

This clone was counted a single time. The chain employs TRBV30 and TRBJ2-1; TRBD1 aligns across 8 bases. CDR1 and CDR2 from the germline V gene are GTSNPN and SVGIG (reference sequence). Trimming took 8 bases from V and 7 from J; bases not matched to a gene: 10. The CDR3 extends over 13 amino acids. For the CDR3, the DNA is TGTGCCATTGGACAGGGAGCGGTGAATGAGCAGTTCTTC. Its translation: CAIGQGAVNEQFF.

The chain carries TRBV29-1 and TRBJ2-5; TRBD2 is a possible D gene (6 bases). Trimming shortened V by 6 bases and J by 4 bases, and 12 bases separated the two germline ends. The V gene's germline CDR1 is SQVTM and CDR2 ANQGSEA. The CDR3 runs 12 residues. This chain's CDR3 is CSVGGLGETQYF. In DNA, the CDR3 is TGCAGCGTCGGAGGGCTCGGAGAGACCCAGTACTTC.

The chain employs TRBV7-9 and TRBJ2-7, with 7 bases matching TRBD2. CDR3 size: 13 residues. Germline CDR1 and CDR2: SEHNR and FQNEAQ (reference sequence). J was trimmed by 6 bases and V by 1 base; bases with no gene match: 3. The CDR3 protein is CASSLGEGSEQYF. The CDR3, as DNA: TGTGCCAGCAGCTTAGGGGAGGGCTCCGAGCAGTACTTC.

The rearrangement links TRBV6-1 to TRBJ1-5, with D perhaps matching TRBD1 (5 bases). Germline V gene sequence: CDR1 MNHNS, CDR2 SASEGT. V lost 9 bases and J lost 3, with 12 bases in between. The CDR3 is made up of 13 amino acids. CDR3 sequence: CASLRQSNQPQHF. The CDR3 DNA reads as TGTGCCAGTCTAAGACAGTCCAATCAGCCCCAGCATTTT.

The rearrangement links TRBV2 to TRBJ2-1; TRBD2 matches at 12 bases. Germline V gene sequence: CDR1 SNHLY, CDR2 FYNNEI. This CDR3 region has 20 residues. The V gene end was trimmed by 7 bases and the J gene end by 1 base; junction bases not matched to a gene: 17. The CDR3 region is CASTGKGTSGPRGSYNEQFF. Here the CDR3 DNA reads TGTGCCAGCACTGGCAAGGGGACTAGCGGGCCTCGTGGGTCCTACAATGAGCAGTTCTTC.

The chain combines TRBV7-2 with TRBJ2-7; D may be TRBD2 (5 bases). Germline V gene data show CDR1 as SGHTA and CDR2 as FQGNSA. The CDR3 loop spans 15 amino acids. V shed 6 bases and J shed 4 bases, with 19 bases lying between them. The CDR3 loop is CASSHGQRQVYEQYF. In DNA form, the CDR3 reads TGTGCCAGCAGTCACGGTCAGCGGCAGGTTTACGAGCAGTACTTC.

This sequence joins TRBV7-2 and TRBJ1-5; 10 nucleotides line up with TRBD1. This CDR3 is built from 15 residues. Germline CDR1 SGHTA, CDR2 FQGNSA. V was clipped by 4 bases and J by 6 bases; unmatched bases: 6. In DNA, the CDR3 is TGTGCCAGCAGCTCTCCGGGACAGGGGATTCAGCCCCAGCATTTT. Protein product: CASSSPGQGIQPQHF.

The rearrangement links TRBV5-4 to TRBJ2-1, with 13 bases identical to TRBD2. This CDR3 is 16 amino acids long. Germline V gene data show CDR1 as SGHNT and CDR2 as YYREEE (reference sequence). Germline trimming cut 3 bases from V and 6 bases from J; bases unmatched to any gene: 6. CDR3 nucleotides: TGTGCCAGCAGCTACGAACTAGCGGGAGGGCCCAATGAGCAGTTCTTC. Amino acids: CASSYELAGGPNEQFF.

The chain uses TRBV10-3 and TRBJ2-3, with 11 bases aligning to TRBD2. The trim removed 3 bases at V and 5 bases at J, leaving 7 bases unmatched. There are 16 residues in the CDR3. Germline loops: CDR1 ENHRY, CDR2 SYGVKD. This CDR3 reads CAISDQTSGRRDTQYF. The CDR3 DNA is TGTGCCATCAGTGATCAAACTAGCGGGAGAAGAGATACGCAGTATTTT.

This clone was seen once. The chain couples TRBV27 to TRBJ1-1; D is ambiguous. The V end was cut by 6 bases, the J end by 1 base, with 12 bases between. The CDR3 runs to 14 residues. CDR1 is MNHEY and CDR2 is SMNVEV in the germline V gene (reference sequence). The CDR3 protein is CASSSPGENTEAFF. CDR3 coding DNA: TGTGCCAGCAGCTCCCCAGGTGAGAACACTGAAGCTTTCTTT.

Points on this clone: At one end, the junction sequence differs from germline, possibly due to a read error. The chain has TRBV11-3 and TRBJ2-6; D possibly matches TRBD1 or TRBD2 (5 bases each). The V gene's germline CDR1 is SGHNT and CDR2 YENEEA. The CDR3 is 19 residues long. The CDR3: CASSIEGQIPSSGANVLTF. The CDR3 region has the DNA TGTGCCAGCAGCATAGAGGGGCAAATCCCGAGCTCTGGGGCCAACGTCCTGACTTTC. Full variable domain (remainder filled in from reference TRBV11-3 and TRBJ2-6): EAGVVQSPRYKIIEKKQPVAFWCNPISGHNTLYWYLQNLGQGPELLIRYENEEAVDDSQLPKDRFSAERLKGVDSTLKIQPAELGDSAVYLCASSIEGQIPSSGANVLTFGAGSRLTVL.

The rearrangement uses TRBV5-6 and TRBJ2-1, with 7 positions matching TRBD2. The CDR3 is 16 residues long. The germline V gene has CDR1 SGHDT and CDR2 YYEEEE. With 3 bases clipped from V and 3 bases from J, the junction kept 9 bases outside the gene matches. DNA of the CDR3: TGTGCCAGCAGCTATACCTCTAGCGGCTTCTACAATGAGCAGTTCTTC. Translated: CASSYTSSGFYNEQFF. Drawing the rest from reference TRBV5-6 and TRBJ2-1, the complete variable domain is DAGVTQSPTHLIKTRGQQVTLRCSPKSGHDTVSWYQQALGQGPQFIFQYYEEEERQRGNFPDRFSGHQFPNYSSELNVNALLLGDSALYLCASSYTSSGFYNEQFFGPGTRLTVL.

The J gene is TRBJ2-1, the V gene TRBV2; 8 nucleotides align to TRBD2. This CDR3 is 15 amino acids long. The J segment lost 4 bases and the V segment lost 4 bases, leaving 6 bases of the junction unmatched. Per germline, CDR1 SNHLY and CDR2 FYNNEI. CDR3 protein: CASSATSGAYNEQFF. The CDR3 DNA sequence: TGTGCCAGCAGTGCCACTAGCGGAGCGTACAATGAGCAGTTCTTC.

This clone was seen a few times. The rearrangement joins TRBV29-1 to TRBJ1-1; D is ambiguous. V lost 6 bases to trimming and J lost 1 base, with 6 bases between them. This CDR3 comprises 11 residues. Germline V lookup: CDR1 SQVTM, CDR2 ANQGSEA. The CDR3 DNA is TGCAGCGTGGCACAGAACACTGAAGCTTTCTTT. Translating gives CSVAQNTEAFF.

The chain recombines TRBV6-6 with TRBJ1-2; the D is unclear. The CDR3 extends over 12 amino acids. The germline CDR1 and CDR2 sequences are MNHNY and SVGAGI (reference sequence). Trimming cost V 5 bases and J 5 bases, with 9 bases left between them. This chain's CDR3 is CASSGLSYGYTF. The CDR3 DNA sequence: TGTGCCAGCAGTGGACTGTCTTATGGCTACACCTTC.

The chain employs TRBV5-1 and TRBJ2-1, with a possible D match to TRBD1 (6 bases). The V end lost 6 bases, the J end lost 6 bases, and 16 bases lay between the germline ends. CDR1 is SGHRS and CDR2 is YFSETQ in the germline V gene. The length of the CDR3 is 14 residues. The DNA of the CDR3 is TGCGCCAGCACCTTCACAGGGATGGGCAATGAGCAGTTCTTC. Encoded protein: CASTFTGMGNEQFF.

The chain uses TRBV9 and TRBJ2-7; 9 nucleotides align to TRBD2. The V gene's germline CDR1 is SGDLS and CDR2 YYNGEE. V shed 4 bases and J 6 bases; nucleotides not matched to a gene: 14. The CDR3 has 16 residues. The CDR3 sequence is CASSTPSAGGPIEQYF. The CDR3, as DNA: TGTGCCAGCAGCACTCCTTCGGCGGGAGGGCCGATCGAGCAGTACTTC. The full variable domain, completed using reference TRBV9 and TRBJ2-7, is DSGVTQTPKHLITATGQRVTLRCSPRSGDLSVYWYQQSLDQGLQFLIQYYNGEERAKGNILERFSAQQFPDLHSELNLSSLELGDSALYFCASSTPSAGGPIEQYFGPGTRLTVT.

The chain links TRBV7-2 to TRBJ1-3; the D is unclear. Germline CDR1 SGHTA, CDR2 FQGNSA. The CDR3 sequence is 13 residues long. Trimming cost V 2 bases and J 6 bases, with 8 bases left between them. The CDR3 region has the DNA TGTGCCAGCAGCTTATTCGGGGAAAACACCATATATTTT. It encodes CASSLFGENTIYF.

The CDR3 protein is CASSVGTGSNQPQHF. CDR3 sequence (DNA): TGTGCCAGCAGCGTAGGGACAGGTAGTAATCAGCCCCAGCATTTT. The genes are TRBV9 and TRBJ1-5; TRBD1 agrees at 7 bases. The V and J ends lost 0 bases and 4 bases, in that order; junction bases with no gene match: 4. The CDR3 is made up of 15 amino acids. Germline CDR1 is SGDLS and CDR2 is YYNGEE.

The CDR3 coding sequence is TGCAGCGTTGGGACTAGCGACTCCTACGAGCAGTACTTC. Residues: CSVGTSDSYEQYF. V usage is TRBV29-1 and J usage is TRBJ2-7, with 9 bases identical to TRBD2. Per germline, CDR1 SQVTM and CDR2 ANQGSEA. The CDR3 spans 13 residues. The J segment lost 0 bases and the V segment lost 4 bases, leaving 1 base of the junction unmatched.

The chain employs TRBV11-2 and TRBJ2-4, with 7 bases that match TRBD1. The CDR3 is 16 amino acids. The V and J ends lost 5 bases and 6 bases, in that order; junction bases with no gene match: 13. CDR1 SGHAT and CDR2 FQNNGV come from the germline V gene. CDR3 coding DNA: TGTGCCAGCAGCCCCCCGTTAACAGGGGCCGGAAACATTCAGTACTTC. This encodes CASSPPLTGAGNIQYF.

The chain combines TRBV7-9 with TRBJ1-2, with D maybe TRBD1 (6 bases). V lost 3 bases and J lost 6, with 8 bases in between. The CDR3 contains 12 residues. Germline V gene data show CDR1 as SEHNR and CDR2 as FQNEAQ (reference sequence). The CDR3 DNA sequence: TGTGCCAGCAGCTTTGCAGGGGATGGCTACACCTTC. Translation gives CASSFAGDGYTF.